This T cell receptor beta chain was captured by sequencing in a study of T cells after yellow fever vaccination. Points from the study as a whole: Post-booster repertoires contained most primary-vaccination clones again (approximately 97% CD4, around 88% CD8). A limited proportion of clonotypes was detected within both the CD4 and CD8 compartments. High-abundance clonotypes from the bulk population could contaminate FACS-sorted repertoires.

This clonotype was counted between two and nine times. What it binds is not known. The CDR3 consists of 13 residues. Trimming stripped 8 bases from V and 0 bases from J, with 9 bases between. Germline CDR1 SGHRS, CDR2 YFSETQ. Universal primer sites and UMIs were introduced during 5'RACE template-switching synthesis of TCR cDNA. Via MiXCR, TCRdb re-called the 5' RACE reads, giving one row per CDR3 protein. The repertoire holds roughly 500,000 distinct CDR3 sequences, with about 19% as singletons. This sequence was found in a man aged 25-45 years who received the YFV17D yellow fever vaccine. The material was PBMCs, obtained 15 days after the yellow fever booster vaccination. V usage is TRBV5-1 and J usage is TRBJ1-3; D possibly corresponds to TRBD1 (5 bases). The CDR3: CASKGLSGNTIYF. The CDR3 DNA is TGCGCCAGTAAGGGGCTCTCTGGAAACACCATATATTTT.